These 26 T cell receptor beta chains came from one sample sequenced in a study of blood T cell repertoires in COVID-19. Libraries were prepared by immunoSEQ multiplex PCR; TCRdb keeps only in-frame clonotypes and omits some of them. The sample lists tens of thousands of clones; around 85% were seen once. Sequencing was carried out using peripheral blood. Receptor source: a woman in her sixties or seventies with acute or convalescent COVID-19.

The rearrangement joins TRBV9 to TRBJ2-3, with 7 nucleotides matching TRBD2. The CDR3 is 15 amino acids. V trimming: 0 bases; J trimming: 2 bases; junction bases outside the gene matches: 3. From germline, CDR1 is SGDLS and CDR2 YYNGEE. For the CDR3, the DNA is TGTGCCAGCAGCGTAGCGGGAGGATCCACAGATACGCAGTATTTT. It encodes CASSVAGGSTDTQYF.

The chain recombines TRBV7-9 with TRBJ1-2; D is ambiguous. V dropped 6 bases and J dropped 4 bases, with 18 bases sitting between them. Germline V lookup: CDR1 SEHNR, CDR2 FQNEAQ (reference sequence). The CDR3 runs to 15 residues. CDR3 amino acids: CASSFAGSIFYGYTF. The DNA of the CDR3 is TGTGCCAGCAGTTTCGCCGGGTCTATCTTCTATGGCTACACCTTC.

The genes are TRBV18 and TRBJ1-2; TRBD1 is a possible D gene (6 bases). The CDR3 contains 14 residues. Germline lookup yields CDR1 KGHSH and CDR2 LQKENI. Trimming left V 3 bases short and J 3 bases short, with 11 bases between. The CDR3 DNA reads TGTGCCAGCTCACCGGACAGATTTGACTATGGCTACACCTTC. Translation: CASSPDRFDYGYTF.

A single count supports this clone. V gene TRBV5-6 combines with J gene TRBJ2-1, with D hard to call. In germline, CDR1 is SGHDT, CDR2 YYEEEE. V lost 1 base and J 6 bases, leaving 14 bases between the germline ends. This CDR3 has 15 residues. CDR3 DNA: TGTGCCAGCAGCTTGACGGGTCTGGTAGGCAATGAGCAGTTCTTC. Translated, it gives CASSLTGLVGNEQFF.

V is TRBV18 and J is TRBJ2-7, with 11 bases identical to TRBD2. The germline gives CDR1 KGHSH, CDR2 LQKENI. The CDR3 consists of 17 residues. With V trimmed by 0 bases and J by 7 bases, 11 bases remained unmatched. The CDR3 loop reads CASSPPSSGTSGDEQYF. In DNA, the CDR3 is TGTGCCAGCTCACCACCGAGTAGTGGGACTAGCGGAGATGAGCAGTACTTC.

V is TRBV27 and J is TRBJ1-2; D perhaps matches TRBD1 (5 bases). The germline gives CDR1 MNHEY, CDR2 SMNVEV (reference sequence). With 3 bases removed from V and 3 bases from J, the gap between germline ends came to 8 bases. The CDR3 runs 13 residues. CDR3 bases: TGTGCCAGCAGTTTGAGCAGGGACTATGGCTACACCTTC. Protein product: CASSLSRDYGYTF.

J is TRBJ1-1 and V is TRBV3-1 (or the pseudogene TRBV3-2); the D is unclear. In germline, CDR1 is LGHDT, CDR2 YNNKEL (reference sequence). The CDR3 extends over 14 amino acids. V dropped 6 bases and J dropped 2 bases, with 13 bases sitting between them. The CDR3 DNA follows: TGTGCCAGCAGACTAGACGGACTTAACACTGAAGCTTTCTTT. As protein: CASRLDGLNTEAFF.

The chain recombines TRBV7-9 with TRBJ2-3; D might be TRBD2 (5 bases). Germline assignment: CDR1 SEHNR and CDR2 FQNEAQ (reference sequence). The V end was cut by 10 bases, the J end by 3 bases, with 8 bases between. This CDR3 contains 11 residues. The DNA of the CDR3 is TGTGCCACCGGCGGGACAGATACGCAGTATTTT. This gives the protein CATGGTDTQYF.

In DNA, the CDR3 is TGTGCCAGCAGCTTGGTCATGAACACTGAAGCTTTCTTT. Encoded protein: CASSLVMNTEAFF. The chain links TRBV5-8 to TRBJ1-1; D call uncertain. The V gene lost 0 bases and the J gene lost 0 bases, with 3 bases spanning the gap. The CDR3 spans 13 residues. Germline-derived CDR1 and CDR2 are SGHTS and YDEGEE.

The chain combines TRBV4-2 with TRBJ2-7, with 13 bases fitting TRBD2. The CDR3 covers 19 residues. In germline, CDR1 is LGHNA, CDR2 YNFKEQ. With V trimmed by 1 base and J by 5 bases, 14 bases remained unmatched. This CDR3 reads CASSQAWTSGRFRTDEQYF. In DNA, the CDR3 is TGTGCCAGCAGCCAAGCATGGACTAGCGGGAGATTCCGGACGGACGAGCAGTACTTC.

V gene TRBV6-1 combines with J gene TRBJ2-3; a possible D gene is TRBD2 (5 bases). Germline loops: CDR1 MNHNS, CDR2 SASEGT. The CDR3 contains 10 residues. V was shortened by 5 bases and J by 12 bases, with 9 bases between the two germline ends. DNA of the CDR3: TGTGCCAGCAGTCGCCCTAGCCAGTATTTT. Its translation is CASSRPSQYF.

The CDR3 sequence: CASSPGVGRPNYGYTF. The CDR3 region has the DNA TGTGCCAGCTCACCCGGGGTTGGCAGACCTAACTATGGCTACACCTTC. V usage is TRBV18 and J usage is TRBJ1-2; D is ambiguous. CDR1 is KGHSH, CDR2 LQKENI, per germline. This CDR3 region has 16 residues. V lost 3 bases to trimming and J lost 0 bases, with 14 bases between them.

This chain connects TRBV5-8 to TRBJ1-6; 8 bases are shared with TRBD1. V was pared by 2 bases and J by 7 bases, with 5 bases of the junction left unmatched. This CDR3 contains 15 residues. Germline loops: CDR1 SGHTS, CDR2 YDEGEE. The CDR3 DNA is TGTGCCAGCAGCTTTCAGGGGGCCGGGAATTCACCCCTCCACTTT. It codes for CASSFQGAGNSPLHF.

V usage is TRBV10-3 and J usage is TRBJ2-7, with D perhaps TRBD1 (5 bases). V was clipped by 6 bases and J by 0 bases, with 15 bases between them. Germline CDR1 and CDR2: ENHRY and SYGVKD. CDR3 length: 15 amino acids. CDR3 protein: CAISQGVASSYEQYF. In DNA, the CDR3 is TGTGCCATCAGCCAGGGTGTAGCTAGCTCCTACGAGCAGTACTTC.

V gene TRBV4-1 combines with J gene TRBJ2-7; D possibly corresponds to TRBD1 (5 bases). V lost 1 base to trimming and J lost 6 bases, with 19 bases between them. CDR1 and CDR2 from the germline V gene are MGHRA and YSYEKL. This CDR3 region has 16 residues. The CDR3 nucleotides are TGCGCCAGCAGCCAAGTACCAGGGCCCCTAGAAGGCGAGCAGTACTTC. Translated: CASSQVPGPLEGEQYF.

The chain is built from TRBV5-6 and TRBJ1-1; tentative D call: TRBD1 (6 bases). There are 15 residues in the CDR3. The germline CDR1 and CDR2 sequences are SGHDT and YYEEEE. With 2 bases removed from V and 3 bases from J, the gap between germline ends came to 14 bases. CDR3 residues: CASSLTGGADTEAFF. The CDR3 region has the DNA TGTGCCAGCAGCTTAACCGGGGGGGCAGACACTGAAGCTTTCTTT.

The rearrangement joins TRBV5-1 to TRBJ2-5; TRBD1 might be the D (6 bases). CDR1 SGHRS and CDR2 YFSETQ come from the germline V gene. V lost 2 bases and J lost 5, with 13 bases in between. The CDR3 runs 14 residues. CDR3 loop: CASSLSRGDETQYF. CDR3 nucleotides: TGCGCCAGCAGCTTATCCAGGGGTGACGAGACCCAGTACTTC.

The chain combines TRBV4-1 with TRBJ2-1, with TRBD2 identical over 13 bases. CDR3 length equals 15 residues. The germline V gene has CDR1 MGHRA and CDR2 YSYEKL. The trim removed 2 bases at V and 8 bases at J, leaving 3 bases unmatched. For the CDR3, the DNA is TGCGCCAGCAGCCAAACTAGCGGGAGGGCCTATGAGCAGTTCTTC. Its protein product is CASSQTSGRAYEQFF.

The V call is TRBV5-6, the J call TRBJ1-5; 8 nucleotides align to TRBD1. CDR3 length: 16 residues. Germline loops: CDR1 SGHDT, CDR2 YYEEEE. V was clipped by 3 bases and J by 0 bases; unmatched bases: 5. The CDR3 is CASSSTGGNSNQPQHF. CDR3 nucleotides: TGTGCCAGCAGCTCAACAGGGGGAAATAGCAATCAGCCCCAGCATTTT.

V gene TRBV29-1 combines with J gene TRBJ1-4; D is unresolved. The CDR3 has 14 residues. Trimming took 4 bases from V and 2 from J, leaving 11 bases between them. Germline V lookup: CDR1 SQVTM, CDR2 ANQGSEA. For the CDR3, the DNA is TGCAGCGTTGCGAGCGGCTTGACTAATGAAAAACTGTTTTTT. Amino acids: CSVASGLTNEKLFF.

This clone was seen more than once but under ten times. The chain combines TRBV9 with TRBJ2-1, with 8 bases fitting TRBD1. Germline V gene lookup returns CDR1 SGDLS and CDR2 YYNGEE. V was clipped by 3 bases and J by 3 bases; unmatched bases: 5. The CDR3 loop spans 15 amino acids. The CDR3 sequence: CASSAQGAGYNEQFF. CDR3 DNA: TGTGCCAGCAGCGCCCAGGGGGCGGGCTACAATGAGCAGTTCTTC.

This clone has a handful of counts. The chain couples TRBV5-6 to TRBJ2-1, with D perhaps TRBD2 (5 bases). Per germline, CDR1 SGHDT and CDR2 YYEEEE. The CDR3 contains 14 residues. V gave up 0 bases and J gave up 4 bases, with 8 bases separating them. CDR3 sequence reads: CASSLGLAYNEQFF. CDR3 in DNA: TGTGCCAGCAGCTTGGGTCTAGCTTACAATGAGCAGTTCTTC. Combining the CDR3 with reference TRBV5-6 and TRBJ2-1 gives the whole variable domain DAGVTQSPTHLIKTRGQQVTLRCSPKSGHDTVSWYQQALGQGPQFIFQYYEEEERQRGNFPDRFSGHQFPNYSSELNVNALLLGDSALYLCASSLGLAYNEQFFGPGTRLTVL.

This CDR3 reads CASSTNVPGTGYGYTF. In nucleotides, the CDR3 is TGTGCCAGCAGTACTAATGTTCCCGGGACAGGGTATGGCTACACCTTC. The chain is built from TRBV2 and TRBJ1-2, with 9 bases matching TRBD1. Germline assignment: CDR1 SNHLY and CDR2 FYNNEI. The V gene end was trimmed by 5 bases and the J gene end by 5 bases; junction bases not matched to a gene: 12. The CDR3 consists of 16 residues.

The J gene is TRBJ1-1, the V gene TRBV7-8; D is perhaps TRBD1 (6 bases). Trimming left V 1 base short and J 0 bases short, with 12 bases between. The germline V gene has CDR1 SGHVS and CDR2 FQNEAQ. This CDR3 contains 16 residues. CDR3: CASSLVGGALNTEAFF. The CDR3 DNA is TGTGCCAGCAGCTTAGTTGGGGGGGCATTGAACACTGAAGCTTTCTTT.

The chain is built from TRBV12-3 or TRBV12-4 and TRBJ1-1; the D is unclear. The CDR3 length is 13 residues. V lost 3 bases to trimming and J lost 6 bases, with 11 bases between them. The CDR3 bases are TGTGCCAGCAGTTTTGGGGAGCAACCTGAAGCTTTCTTT. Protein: CASSFGEQPEAFF.

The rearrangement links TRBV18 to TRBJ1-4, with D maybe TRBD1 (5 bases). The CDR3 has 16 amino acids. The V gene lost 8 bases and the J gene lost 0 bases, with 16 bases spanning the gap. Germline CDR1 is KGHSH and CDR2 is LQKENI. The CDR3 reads CASAPIQVATNEKLFF. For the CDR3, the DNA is TGTGCCAGCGCGCCTATACAGGTTGCAACTAATGAAAAACTGTTTTTT.